The clone carrying this T cell receptor (beta chain) was detected only once. Original analysis: Estimation of nucleated cell counts relied on the amplification of reference gene primers. Sequencing was performed with immunoSEQ multiplex PCR; in TCRdb, only in-frame clones are kept and a portion is missing. The V and J calls and the clone size are those of that table, but D and trimming were determined from the DNA. The repertoire has 200,000 to 300,000 clones, about 84% of them found once; the top ten carry 5.5% to 6.5%. Germline trimming cut 8 bases from V and 1 base from J; bases unmatched to any gene: 4. Germline CDR1 ENHRY, CDR2 SYGVKD. CDR3 length: 16 residues. These data are taken from a study of blood T cell repertoires in COVID-19.

The source material was peripheral blood. The TCR sequence derives from a woman aged 80 or over with COVID-19, enrolled during active disease. This chain uses TRBV10-3 with TRBJ2-5, with TRBD2 matching over 16 bases. The CDR3 coding sequence is TGTGCCATCGCCGGGACTAGCGGGGGGGGCCAAGAGACCCAGTACTTC. Its translation: CAIAGTSGGGQETQYF.